This T cell receptor beta chain was obtained from a study of blood T cell repertoires in COVID-19. The wider study: Donors in the United States, Italy and Spain gave samples during acute or convalescent COVID-19.

Germline CDR1 and CDR2: SGHTA and FQGNSA. The J segment lost 1 base and the V segment lost 5 bases, leaving 2 bases of the junction unmatched. The CDR3 totals 14 residues. Under the authors' procedure: Using reference gene primer amplification, nucleated cell counts were estimated. Profiled with immunoSEQ multiplex PCR; TCRdb holds only in-frame clones, not every one. V, J and clone size derive from that table, while D and trimming were established from the DNA sequence. Of around 87,000 clones listed, about 77% are singletons. Sequenced input: peripheral blood. This clonotype was sampled from a human donor in a cohort sampled during active COVID-19. The chain recombines TRBV7-2 with TRBJ2-5, with 9 bases aligning to TRBD2. DNA of the CDR3: TGTGCCAGCAGCCGTAGCGGGAGCCAAGAGACCCAGTACTTC. It codes for CASSRSGSQETQYF.